This TCR beta chain emerged from a study of T cell responses to AZD1222 COVID-19 vaccine. Whole-study findings and limits: Increased Spike-specific TCR breadth and depth were observed after two AZD1222 doses. Repertoire collection took place solely once the T cell response had peaked. Targets within unmutated variant regions were reportedly found for nearly half of spike-specific TCRs.

Losses at the gene ends were 1 base for V and 14 bases for J; bases not matched to a gene: 7. The germline gives CDR1 SGHTA, CDR2 FQGNSA. The length of the CDR3 is 13 residues. Generated by immunoSEQ multiplex PCR, the TCRdb table keeps only in-frame clones and is missing some. The top ten hold 1.3% of the sample, which has more than 150,000 clones, roughly nine tenths seen once. The analysis combined second doses at about 4 or about 12 weeks. Notes on this clone: Its antigen is as yet unknown.

The gene calls are TRBV7-2 and TRBJ2-1; 8 bases match TRBD2. This sequence originates from an adult who received the AZD1222 COVID-19 vaccine. The specimen was peripheral blood, collected 28 days after the second AZD1222 dose. The CDR3 sequence: CASSLESFGREFF. The CDR3 DNA sequence: TGTGCCAGCAGCTTAGAATCCTTCGGGAGGGAGTTCTTC.